This paragraph reports one T cell receptor beta chain. The sample is drawn from a study of CD8 T cells in ankylosing spondylitis. V was clipped by 6 bases and J by 3 bases; unmatched bases: 5. CDR1 MNHEY and CDR2 SVGEGT come from the germline V gene. This CDR3 has 13 amino acids. TCRdb used MiXCR to reprocess the 5' RACE reads, holding one entry per CDR3 protein. The sample shows around 150,000 distinct CDR3 sequences, under 45% of them seen only once. V and J are TRBV6-2 or TRBV6-3 and TRBJ2-7; 7 nucleotides align to TRBD2. The clonotype comes from a male donor with ankylosing spondylitis. The specimen sequenced was synovial fluid, either unsorted or a sorted T cell fraction (not recorded which). The CDR3 loop is CASSRAGYYEQYF. The CDR3 DNA sequence: TGTGCCAGCAGCCGAGCGGGATACTACGAGCAGTACTTC.